This is a list of T cell receptor beta chains from one sample in a study of T-cell reconstitution after alpha-beta-depleted transplantation in children. Via MiXCR, TCRdb re-called the PCR reads, giving one row per CDR3 protein. This table has just under 350,000 distinct CDR3 sequences, under 20% appearing once. The starting material was PBMCs, mostly from graft donor cells, obtained 360 days after TCRalphabeta/CD19-depleted stem cell transplant. These receptors were collected from a male patient aged 2 to 9 who had a stem cell transplant for acute lymphoblastic leukemia, so the T cells may come from the graft donor. CDR3s include the opening cysteine and the closing phenylalanine or tryptophan. Fields, in order: J gene, D gene, V gene, clone size, CDR3 protein, CDR3 DNA. The D gene is left open where the match is weak. Size tells how often a clone was seen (once, few, many) or the class of an expanded clone, and some rows leave it out.

J gene: TRBJ2-3
D gene: -
V gene: TRBV29-1
clone size: many
CDR3 protein: CSVRGRNTDTQYF
CDR3 DNA: TGCAGCGTTAGAGGCAGAAACACAGATACGCAGTATTTT

J gene: TRBJ2-1
D gene: TRBD2
V gene: TRBV24-1
clone size: -
CDR3 protein: CATRDILGGGSCRDEQFF
CDR3 DNA: TGTGCCACCAGGGACATTCTGGGCGGCGGGAGCTGTCGGGATGAGCAGTTCTTC

J gene: TRBJ2-1
D gene: -
V gene: TRBV12-3/TRBV12-4
clone size: few
CDR3 protein: CASSLIESSYNEQFF
CDR3 DNA: TGTGCCAGCAGTTTGATCGAAAGCTCCTACAATGAGCAGTTCTTC

J gene: TRBJ2-7
D gene: TRBD1
V gene: TRBV10-3
clone size: many
CDR3 protein: CAISESRQGAAYEQYF
CDR3 DNA: TGTGCCATCAGTGAGTCCCGACAGGGGGCGGCGTACGAGCAGTACTTC

J gene: TRBJ2-7
D gene: TRBD2
V gene: TRBV6-1
clone size: -
CDR3 protein: CASSRGLVAYEQYF
CDR3 DNA: TGTGCCAGCAGTCGGGGACTAGTTGCCTACGAGCAGTACTTC

J gene: TRBJ1-2
D gene: TRBD1
V gene: TRBV7-2
clone size: few
CDR3 protein: CASSLVVKRGLDTF
CDR3 DNA: TGTGCCAGCAGCTTAGTGGTTAAAAGGGGGCTCGACACCTTC

J gene: TRBJ2-3
D gene: -
V gene: TRBV6-1
clone size: -
CDR3 protein: CATYSPPTDTQYF
CDR3 DNA: TGTGCCACCTACTCACCCCCGACAGATACGCAGTATTTT

J gene: TRBJ2-1
D gene: -
V gene: TRBV20-1
clone size: few
CDR3 protein: CSARDLGAHEQFF
CDR3 DNA: TGCAGTGCTAGAGACCTTGGAGCGCATGAGCAGTTCTTC

J gene: TRBJ1-1
D gene: -
V gene: TRBV28
clone size: few
CDR3 protein: CASSTHSNSPSIEGTEAFF
CDR3 DNA: TGTGCCAGCAGTACCCACTCCAACAGCCCCTCTATTGAGGGCACTGAAGCTTTCTTT

J gene: TRBJ2-7
D gene: TRBD2
V gene: TRBV12-3/TRBV12-4
clone size: many
CDR3 protein: CASSSNPLAAAYEQYF
CDR3 DNA: TGTGCCAGCAGTTCGAATCCCCTAGCGGCAGCCTACGAGCAGTACTTC

J gene: TRBJ2-7
D gene: TRBD2
V gene: TRBV28
clone size: few
CDR3 protein: CASSSPGTSGRYEQYF
CDR3 DNA: TGTGCCAGCAGTTCCCCCGGGACTAGCGGGCGGTACGAGCAGTACTTC

J gene: TRBJ2-5
D gene: TRBD2
V gene: TRBV7-7
clone size: -
CDR3 protein: CASSLEGLASGKETQYF
CDR3 DNA: TGTGCTAGCAGCTTAGAAGGTCTGGCTAGCGGGAAAGAGACCCAGTACTTC

J gene: TRBJ1-3
D gene: -
V gene: TRBV10-3
clone size: -
CDR3 protein: CAIRRNGSGNTIYF
CDR3 DNA: TGTGCCATCCGCCGGAATGGCTCTGGAAACACCATATATTTT

J gene: TRBJ1-6
D gene: -
V gene: TRBV5-5
clone size: few
CDR3 protein: CASSFRGSRSYNSPLHF
CDR3 DNA: TGTGCCAGCAGCTTCAGAGGGTCGCGCTCCTATAATTCACCCCTCCACTTT

J gene: TRBJ2-2
D gene: TRBD2
V gene: TRBV10-2
clone size: -
CDR3 protein: CASSYPTSGSWYTGELFF
CDR3 DNA: TGCGCCAGCAGTTACCCGACTAGCGGGAGTTGGTACACCGGGGAGCTGTTTTTT

J gene: TRBJ2-1
D gene: TRBD1
V gene: TRBV12-5
clone size: few
CDR3 protein: CASGLSRQGPEDEQFF
CDR3 DNA: TGTGCTAGTGGTTTGAGCCGACAGGGGCCCGAAGATGAGCAGTTCTTC

J gene: TRBJ2-7
D gene: TRBD2
V gene: TRBV28
clone size: -
CDR3 protein: CASSLSAGAVNEQYF
CDR3 DNA: TGTGCCAGCAGTTTGTCAGCGGGAGCGGTAAACGAGCAGTACTTC

J gene: TRBJ2-5
D gene: TRBD2
V gene: TRBV4-2
clone size: -
CDR3 protein: CASSQEISGFQETQYF
CDR3 DNA: TGTGCCAGCAGCCAAGAGATTAGCGGGTTCCAAGAGACCCAGTACTTC

J gene: TRBJ2-7
D gene: TRBD2
V gene: TRBV11-2
clone size: -
CDR3 protein: CASSSRTSGAMGQYF
CDR3 DNA: TGTGCCAGCAGCTCGCGGACTAGCGGGGCCATGGGGCAGTACTTC

J gene: TRBJ2-7
D gene: -
V gene: TRBV6-5
clone size: many
CDR3 protein: CASSYGRTSSYEQYF
CDR3 DNA: TGTGCCAGCAGTTACGGCAGGACGAGCTCCTACGAGCAGTACTTC

J gene: TRBJ2-3
D gene: TRBD2
V gene: TRBV12-3/TRBV12-4
clone size: many
CDR3 protein: CASSYPTGLAGDTQYF
CDR3 DNA: TGTGCCAGCAGTTACCCTACCGGACTAGCGGGAGATACGCAGTATTTT

J gene: TRBJ2-7
D gene: -
V gene: TRBV9
clone size: -
CDR3 protein: CASSVTPEEWYEQYF
CDR3 DNA: TGTGCCAGCAGCGTAACCCCGGAGGAGTGGTACGAGCAGTACTTC

J gene: TRBJ2-5
D gene: TRBD2
V gene: TRBV20-1
clone size: -
CDR3 protein: CSASSGLAKETQYF
CDR3 DNA: TGCAGTGCTAGTTCGGGACTAGCAAAGGAGACCCAGTACTTC

J gene: TRBJ2-1
D gene: -
V gene: TRBV14
clone size: -
CDR3 protein: CASSQGGYNEQFF
CDR3 DNA: TGTGCCAGCAGCCAAGGGGGATACAATGAGCAGTTCTTC

J gene: TRBJ2-7
D gene: TRBD1
V gene: TRBV6-1
clone size: -
CDR3 protein: CASGGDRGYEQYF
CDR3 DNA: TGTGCCAGCGGGGGGGACAGGGGTTACGAGCAGTACTTC

J gene: TRBJ2-3
D gene: -
V gene: TRBV29-1
clone size: few
CDR3 protein: CSVEFAVPDTQYF
CDR3 DNA: TGCAGCGTTGAGTTCGCAGTCCCAGATACGCAGTATTTT

J gene: TRBJ1-4
D gene: -
V gene: TRBV28
clone size: few
CDR3 protein: CASSRAYEKLFF
CDR3 DNA: TGTGCCAGCAGTCGGGCTTATGAAAAACTGTTTTTT

J gene: TRBJ1-5
D gene: TRBD1
V gene: TRBV24-1
clone size: few
CDR3 protein: CATSDTGQGASNQPQHF
CDR3 DNA: TGTGCCACCAGTGATACGGGACAGGGGGCAAGCAATCAGCCCCAGCATTTT

J gene: TRBJ2-7
D gene: -
V gene: TRBV28
clone size: -
CDR3 protein: CASTQTGPTYEQYF
CDR3 DNA: TGTGCCAGCACCCAAACAGGACCGACCTACGAGCAGTACTTC

J gene: TRBJ2-3
D gene: -
V gene: TRBV10-2
clone size: -
CDR3 protein: CASSRGLVLGTDTQYF
CDR3 DNA: TGCGCCAGCTCAAGGGGTCTCGTTTTGGGCACAGATACGCAGTATTTT

J gene: TRBJ2-5
D gene: TRBD1
V gene: TRBV4-2
clone size: -
CDR3 protein: CASSQGFTGDQETQYF
CDR3 DNA: TGTGCCAGCAGCCAGGGATTTACAGGGGACCAAGAGACCCAGTACTTC